Each of the 2 T cell receptor beta chains below was sequenced from the same sample in a study of glioma-infiltrating T cells. Using RNA template, CDR3s of TCR alpha and beta were amplified with iRepertoire arm-PCR. TCRdb reprocessed the multiplex PCR reads via MiXCR and lists one record per CDR3 protein. The profile shows 300,000 to 450,000 distinct CDR3 sequences, around 38% of them singletons. Sequencing input: glioma tissue, nonneoplastic brain tissue, or PBMCs (not recorded which). All receptors come from a human donor with low-grade glioma or glioblastoma, undergoing nonglioma brain surgery, or in good health (not recorded which).

On this clonotype itself: Sequence at one end of the junction differs from germline and may be a read error. This rearrangement joins TRBV29-1 to TRBJ2-7; TRBD1 or TRBD2 may be the D gene (5 bases each). Germline loops: CDR1 SQVTM, CDR2 ANQGSEA. The CDR3 contains 13 residues. CDR3 protein: CSVNGAGYYEEYF. The DNA of the CDR3 is TGCAGCGTGAACGGGGCAGGATACTACGAGGAGTACTTC.

The chain employs TRBV4-1 and TRBJ2-7; the match to TRBD2 covers 8 bases. The CDR3 contains 16 residues. CDR1 MGHRA and CDR2 YSYEKL come from the germline V gene. The V gene end was trimmed by 0 bases and the J gene end by 1 base; junction bases not matched to a gene: 5. Here the CDR3 reads CASSQEWPSGSYEQYF. The CDR3 DNA reads as TGCGCCAGCAGCCAAGAGTGGCCTAGCGGGTCCTACGAGCAGTACTTC.